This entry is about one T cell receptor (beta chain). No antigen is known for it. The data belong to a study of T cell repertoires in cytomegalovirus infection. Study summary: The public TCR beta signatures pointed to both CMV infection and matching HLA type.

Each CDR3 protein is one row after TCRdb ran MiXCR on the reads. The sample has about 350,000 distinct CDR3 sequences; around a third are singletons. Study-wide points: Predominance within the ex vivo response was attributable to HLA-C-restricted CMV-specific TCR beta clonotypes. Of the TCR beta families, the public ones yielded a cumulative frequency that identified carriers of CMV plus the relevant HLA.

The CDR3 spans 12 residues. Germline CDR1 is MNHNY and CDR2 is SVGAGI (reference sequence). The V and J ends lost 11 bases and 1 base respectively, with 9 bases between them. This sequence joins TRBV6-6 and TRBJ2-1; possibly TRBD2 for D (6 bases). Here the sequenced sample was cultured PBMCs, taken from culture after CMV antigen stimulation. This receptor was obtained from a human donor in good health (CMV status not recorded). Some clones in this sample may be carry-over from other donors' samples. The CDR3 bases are TGTGCCGCCGGGGGTTCCTACAATGAGCAGTTCTTC. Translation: CAAGGSYNEQFF.